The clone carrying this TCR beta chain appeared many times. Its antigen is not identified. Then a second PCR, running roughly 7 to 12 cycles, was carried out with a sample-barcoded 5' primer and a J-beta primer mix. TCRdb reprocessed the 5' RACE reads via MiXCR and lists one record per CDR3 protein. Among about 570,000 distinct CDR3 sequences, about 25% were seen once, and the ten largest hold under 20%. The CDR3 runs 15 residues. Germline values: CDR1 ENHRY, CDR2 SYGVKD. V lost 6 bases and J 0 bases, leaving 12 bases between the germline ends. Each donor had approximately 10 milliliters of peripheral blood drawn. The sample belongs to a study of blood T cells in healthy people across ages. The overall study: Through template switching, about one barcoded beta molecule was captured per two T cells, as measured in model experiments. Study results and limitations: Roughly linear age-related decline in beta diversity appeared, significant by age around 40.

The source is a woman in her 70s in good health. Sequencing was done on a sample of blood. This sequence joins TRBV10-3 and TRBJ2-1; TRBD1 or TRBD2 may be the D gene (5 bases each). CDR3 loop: CAIRGGRGSYNEQFF. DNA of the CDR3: TGTGCCATCAGAGGAGGTAGGGGCTCCTACAATGAGCAGTTCTTC.